The subject of this entry is one TCR beta chain. The source of the sample is a study of control samples from healthy donors and cancer patients. Germline-derived CDR1 and CDR2 are SGDLS and YYNGEE. CDR3 length: 14 residues. The V and J ends lost 1 base and 1 base respectively, with 8 bases between them. Some clones are missing from TCRdb's copy, which holds only in-frame ones; the method was immunoSEQ multiplex PCR. The table records more than 70,000 clones, 94% of them present only once. The V and J genes are TRBV9 and TRBJ1-1; D unclear. Sequences were obtained from blood. The TCR sequence derives from a woman aged 25 to 39 in good health. The DNA for the CDR3 is TGTGCCAGCAGCGTAACAGAACAGAACACTGAAGCTTTCTTT. This gives the protein CASSVTEQNTEAFF.